A single sample gave rise to the 10 T cell receptor beta chains below, sequenced in a study of monozygotic twins with inflammatory bowel disease. TCRdb reprocessed the 5' RACE reads; each CDR3 protein has one entry and no DNA is given. Listed are about 210,000 distinct CDR3 sequences; around 1.5% falls within the top ten. The sequenced sample consisted of blood. These receptors were obtained from a human donor with ulcerative colitis or Crohn's disease, or a healthy co-twin of an affected twin (not recorded which).

The rearrangement uses TRBV4-1 and TRBJ2-1. Germline lookup yields CDR1 MGHRA and CDR2 YSYEKL. The CDR3 extends over 16 amino acids. The CDR3 is CASSQISSSSYNEQFF.

The V and J genes are TRBV20-1 and TRBJ2-1; without DNA, the TCRdb call of TRBD2 cannot be checked. CDR1 and CDR2 from the germline V gene are DFQATT and SNEGSKA (reference sequence). This CDR3 is built from 18 residues. CDR3 loop: CSARALAGGPLYYNEQFF.

The chain has TRBV3-1 and TRBJ1-1. The CDR3 extends over 14 amino acids. The germline gives CDR1 LGHDT, CDR2 YNNKEL (reference sequence). The CDR3 here is CASSLRVGDTEAFF.

This chain joins TRBV7-2 and TRBJ1-1. Looked up from germline, CDR1 is SGHTA and CDR2 is FQGNSA. This CDR3 is 13 amino acids long. CDR3 region: CASSSYLSTEAFF.

CDR3 loop: CSAKGIAGVTQFF. J is TRBJ2-1 and V is TRBV20-1; the D call of TRBD2 rests on TCRdb alone, since no DNA is present to check it. CDR1 and CDR2 from the germline V gene are DFQATT and SNEGSKA (reference sequence). The CDR3 length is 13 residues.

V gene TRBV29-1 combines with J gene TRBJ2-1; the TCRdb D gene call, TRBD1, has no DNA to confirm it. Per the germline V gene, CDR1 is SQVTM and CDR2 is ANQGSEA. This CDR3 region has 13 residues. The CDR3 sequence is CSVVGKGGTEQFF.

This CDR3 is CASRRGLGNQPQHF. V gene TRBV2 combines with J gene TRBJ1-5; TCRdb indicates TRBD1, and absent DNA this call remains unverified. The CDR3 length is 14 residues. Germline assignment: CDR1 SNHLY and CDR2 FYNNEI.

V and J are TRBV6-1 and TRBJ2-2; the D gene TCRdb calls, TRBD1, cannot be checked with no DNA. CDR3 size: 15 residues. Germline V lookup: CDR1 MNHNS, CDR2 SASEGT. Here the CDR3 reads CASSELPGDTGELFF.

The chain uses TRBV7-2 and TRBJ1-1; TCRdb returns TRBD1, unconfirmable since there is no DNA. Per germline, CDR1 SGHTA and CDR2 FQGNSA. The CDR3 has 14 residues. The CDR3 sequence: CASSTDRMNTEAFF. Combining the CDR3 with reference TRBV7-2 and TRBJ1-1 gives the whole variable domain GAGVSQSPSNKVTEKGKDVELRCDPISGHTALYWYRQSLGQGLEFLIYFQGNSAPDKSGLPSDRFSAERTGGSVSTLTIQRTQQEDSAVYLCASSTDRMNTEAFFGQGTRLTVV.

The CDR3 here is CASSLRTVTWGANVLTF. V gene TRBV5-6 combines with J gene TRBJ2-6; TCRdb returns TRBD2, unconfirmable since there is no DNA. In germline, CDR1 is SGHDT, CDR2 YYEEEE. This CDR3 has 17 amino acids.